This TCR beta chain was documented in a study of radiotherapy plus CTLA-4 blockade in lung cancer. Findings and caveats of the study: Per reports, early blood T cell clone dynamics, plus interferon-beta, forecast response most strongly. After radiotherapy and ipilimumab, tumor-derived clones expanded in peripheral blood.

Using immunoSEQ multiplex PCR, the repertoire was profiled, and TCRdb retains in-frame clones only, with some absent. Found here are around 95,000 clones, roughly 80% of them singletons; the top ten hold around 0.8%. People whose metastatic non-small-cell lung cancer was chemo-refractory got focal radiation along with CTLA-4 blockade by ipilimumab. V was clipped by 3 bases and J by 4 bases; unmatched bases: 6. The CDR3 is made up of 15 amino acids. Germline values: CDR1 GTSNPN, CDR2 SVGIG (reference sequence). With regard to this clone: Its antigen remains unidentified.

This clonotype originated in a human donor with non-small cell lung cancer who had stable disease on radiotherapy plus ipilimumab. The sample in question was peripheral blood, obtained from a patient treated with radiotherapy plus ipilimumab. The chain uses TRBV30 and TRBJ2-2, with 9 bases lining up with TRBD1. The CDR3 loop is CAWSPGQGATGELFF. The CDR3 nucleotides read TGTGCCTGGAGCCCGGGACAGGGTGCCACCGGGGAGCTGTTTTTT.